The 5 T cell receptor beta chains reported below all come from one sample, sequenced in a study of response to subunit inactivated influenza vaccine. TCRdb re-called the RT-PCR reads through MiXCR, storing one row per CDR3 protein. The sample shows roughly 700,000 distinct CDR3 sequences, 15% to 17% of them seen only once. This sample comprised PBMCs from blood, obtained approximately 12 days after vaccination. Source of these receptors: a man aged 50 or older who received an inactivated influenza vaccine.

The CDR3 protein is CASSRQSRRAVTDTQYF. CDR3 nucleotide sequence: TGCGCCAGCAGCCGCCAAAGTAGGAGGGCCGTCACAGATACGCAGTATTTT. V and J are TRBV5-1 and TRBJ2-3, with D possibly TRBD2 on 6 matching bases. Trimming removed 4 bases from V and 2 bases from J, with 20 bases in between. This CDR3 is 17 amino acids long. Per the germline V gene, CDR1 is SGHRS and CDR2 is YFSETQ.

This clonotype was counted a few times. The V and J genes are TRBV29-1 and TRBJ1-1; D is unclear. CDR3 length: 12 amino acids. V shed 2 bases and J shed 4 bases, with 8 bases lying between them. Per germline, CDR1 SQVTM and CDR2 ANQGSEA. Here the CDR3 reads CSVETAATEAFF. The CDR3 DNA follows: TGCAGCGTTGAAACAGCGGCCACTGAAGCTTTCTTT.

This clonotype was seen only a few times. The gene calls are TRBV7-9 and TRBJ2-3; D uncertain. The V gene lost 6 bases and the J gene lost 4 bases, with 5 bases spanning the gap. This CDR3 is 11 amino acids long. Germline assignment: CDR1 SEHNR and CDR2 FQNEAQ (reference sequence). The CDR3: CASRGADTQYF. CDR3 nucleotides: TGTGCCAGCAGGGGTGCAGATACGCAGTATTTT.

This clonotype was recorded at least ten times. This chain uses TRBV24-1 with TRBJ1-1, with 12 bases aligning to TRBD1. CDR3 size: 17 residues. Germline trimming cut 4 bases from V and 3 bases from J; bases unmatched to any gene: 8. In germline, CDR1 is KGHDR, CDR2 SFDVKD. The CDR3 DNA is TGTGCCACCAGTGAGCCCGGGACAGGGGGCCTAGACACTGAAGCTTTCTTT. Protein: CATSEPGTGGLDTEAFF.

A few counts support this clonotype. The rearrangement uses TRBV12-3 or TRBV12-4 and TRBJ2-2; D possibly matches TRBD1 or TRBD2 (5 bases each). V was trimmed by 6 bases and J by 4 bases, leaving 15 bases between them. The CDR3 runs 15 residues. DNA of the CDR3: TGTGCCAGCAGCTCCGTTCGGGGCATCACCGGGGAGCTGTTTTTT. Translating it yields CASSSVRGITGELFF.